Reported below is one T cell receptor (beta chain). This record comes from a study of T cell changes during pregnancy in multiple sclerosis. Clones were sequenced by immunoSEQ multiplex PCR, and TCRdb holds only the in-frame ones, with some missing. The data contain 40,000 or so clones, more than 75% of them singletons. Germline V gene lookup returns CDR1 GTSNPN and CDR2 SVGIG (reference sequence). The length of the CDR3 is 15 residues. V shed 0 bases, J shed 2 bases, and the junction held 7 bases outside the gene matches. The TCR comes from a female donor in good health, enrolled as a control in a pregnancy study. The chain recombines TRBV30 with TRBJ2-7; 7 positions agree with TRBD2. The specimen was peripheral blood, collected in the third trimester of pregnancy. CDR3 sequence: CAWSVPQRGPYEQYF. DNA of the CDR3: TGTGCCTGGAGTGTACCCCAGCGGGGCCCCTACGAGCAGTACTTC.